This section outlines one T cell receptor (beta chain) sequence together with its context. Its antigen is currently unknown. The data were obtained in a study of human T cells and chemical hapten exposure. Whole-study context: A roughly 2 cm by roughly 2 cm inner upper arm patch received 2% DPC for sensitization.

The library tagged individual cDNA molecules with unique molecular identifiers. TCRdb passed the RACE reads through MiXCR, listing each CDR3 protein once. This table holds roughly 90,000 distinct CDR3 sequences, nearly 10% found once. Trimming took 6 bases from V and 0 from J; bases not matched to a gene: 5. The germline V gene encodes CDR1 SNHLY and CDR2 FYNNEI. This CDR3 comprises 16 residues. As for time point: pre-sensitization, week 0. Specified treatment: therapeutic diphenylcyclopropenone sensitization with weekly scalp DPC. Findings of the study overall: Compared to controls, expanded TCRs made significantly more large clusters of similar CDR3s. Once DPC sensitization occurred, TCRs above 1 in 1000 frequency showed no change.

The sample consisted of whole blood, taken in connection with sensitization to the hapten diphenylcyclopropenone (DPC). J is TRBJ1-6 and V is TRBV2; 7 bases line up with TRBD1. This receptor was taken from a woman between 40 and 55 years old with alopecia areata. Some clones in this sample may be carry-over from other donors' samples. The CDR3 nucleotides read TGTGCCAGCAGAGACAGGGCGACCTCCTATAATTCACCCCTCCACTTT. Its protein is CASRDRATSYNSPLHF.